The source of this T cell receptor beta chain is a study of preoperative IRX-2 immunotherapy in early breast cancer. Generated by immunoSEQ multiplex PCR, the TCRdb table keeps only in-frame clones and is missing some. The repertoire has roughly 45,000 clones, about 95% of them found once; the top ten carry 1.5% to 2%. Regarding treatment: preoperative locoregional IRX-2 cytokine immunotherapy. Germline V gene lookup returns CDR1 MDHEN and CDR2 SYDVKM. V lost 5 bases and J 4 bases, leaving 23 bases between the germline ends. CDR3 length: 17 amino acids. The clonotype was recovered from a human donor with breast cancer. The V call is TRBV28, the J call TRBJ1-2; D possibly corresponds to TRBD1 (5 bases). The input for sequencing was tumor tissue, taken after IRX-2 immunotherapy. This chain's CDR3 is CASSPLTVGLGVYGYTF. The CDR3 coding sequence is TGTGCCAGCAGTCCTCTGACAGTGGGGCTGGGCGTCTATGGCTACACCTTC.